These 19 T cell receptor beta chains originate from one sample sequenced in a study of vaccination and CD4 T cells after COVID-19. An Oncomine TCR Beta short-read assay was used to sequence the DNA from cultured CD4+ T cells. TCRdb reprocessed the PCR reads with MiXCR, giving one entry per CDR3 protein. The sample includes 20,000 to 25,000 distinct CDR3 sequences, approximately 40% of them seen just once. The sample's treatment: roughly 10-day PBMC culture with coronavirus spike peptide pools or control peptides (ViraFEST assay). No antigen has been assigned to these receptors. Material for sequencing was CD4+ T cells from blood, cultured in vitro. These TCRs come from a human donor who had recovered from COVID-19.

J is TRBJ2-1 and V is TRBV5-1; TRBD1 agrees at 12 bases. The DNA matches TRBJ2-7 better at its end, which makes the J call doubtful. The CDR3 has 16 residues. CDR1 is SGHRS, CDR2 YFSETQ, per germline. CDR3 protein: CASSAGQGAAGYEQYF. The CDR3 DNA reads as TGCGCCAGCAGCGCGGGACAGGGGGCAGCCGGCTACGAGCAGTACTTC.

The rearrangement uses TRBV7-6 and TRBJ2-1; 8 bases agree with TRBD2. The V and J ends lost 5 bases and 4 bases, in that order; junction bases with no gene match: 4. CDR3 size: 14 residues. CDR1 is SGHVS, CDR2 FNYEAQ, per germline. CDR3 residues: CASSRGLVYNEQFF. Here the CDR3 DNA reads TGTGCCAGCAGCCGGGGACTAGTTTACAATGAGCAGTTCTTC.

V gene TRBV6-4 combines with J gene TRBJ2-2; D possibly uses TRBD1 or TRBD2 (6 bases each). Germline V lookup: CDR1 MRHNA, CDR2 SNTAGT. Trimming pared 6 bases from V and 1 base from J, leaving 15 bases between. The CDR3 contains 16 residues. CDR3 loop: CASRADRTKNTGELFF. CDR3 sequence (DNA): TGTGCCAGCAGAGCAGACAGGACTAAGAACACCGGGGAGCTGTTTTTT.

The rearrangement uses TRBV7-9 and TRBJ2-6; no firm D call. The CDR3 is made up of 20 amino acids. Trimming stripped 6 bases from V and 1 base from J, with 25 bases between. The germline V gene has CDR1 SEHNR and CDR2 FQNEAQ (reference sequence). The CDR3 DNA sequence: TGTGCCAGCAGGCAAATAGAGGTCGGTCACCGTACTTCTGGGGCCAACGTCCTGACTTTC. Encoded protein: CASRQIEVGHRTSGANVLTF. Complete variable domain (other parts from reference TRBV7-9 and TRBJ2-6): DTGVSQNPRHKITKRGQNVTFRCDPISEHNRLYWYRQTLGQGPEFLTYFQNEAQLEKSRLLSDRFSAERPKGSFSTLEIQRTEQGDSAMYLCASRQIEVGHRTSGANVLTFGAGSRLTVL.

In this sample, this clonotype turned up a few times. The J gene is TRBJ2-5, the V gene TRBV24-1; 9 nucleotides match TRBD2. There are 17 residues in the CDR3. The V gene's germline CDR1 is KGHDR and CDR2 SFDVKD. V gave up 2 bases and J gave up 4 bases; unmatched junction bases: 10. As DNA, the CDR3 is TGTGCCACCAGTGATTCAGGAACAGCGGGGGGAGGAGAGACCCAGTACTTC. As protein: CATSDSGTAGGGETQYF.

V gene TRBV7-2 combines with J gene TRBJ2-5; D is undetermined. V was clipped by 1 base and J by 5 bases, with 11 bases between them. CDR1 is SGHTA, CDR2 FQGNSA, per germline. The CDR3 has 14 residues. Here the CDR3 DNA reads TGTGCCAGCAGCTTAGGATCCCCCCGGGAGACCCAGTACTTC. Translated, it gives CASSLGSPRETQYF.

This sequence joins TRBV6-1 and TRBJ2-3, with D perhaps given as TRBD1 or TRBD2 (5 bases each). The V end lost 6 bases, the J end lost 0 bases, and 16 bases lay between the germline ends. This CDR3 spans 16 amino acids. The germline gives CDR1 MNHNS, CDR2 SASEGT. The CDR3 protein is CASRPGDGMSTDTQYF. The CDR3 DNA reads TGTGCCAGCAGACCCGGGGACGGAATGAGCACAGATACGCAGTATTTT.

The chain uses TRBV28 and TRBJ1-6; a weak D match, TRBD1 (5 bases). This CDR3 has 18 amino acids. The germline gives CDR1 MDHEN, CDR2 SYDVKM. Trimming removed 2 bases from V and 0 bases from J, with 14 bases in between. The CDR3 bases are TGTGCCAGCAGTTTAAGTTGGGGGGGGGGCTCCTATAATTCACCCCTCCACTTT. As protein: CASSLSWGGGSYNSPLHF.

This clonotype has a handful of counts. The chain couples TRBV27 to TRBJ2-3; 10 bases agree with TRBD2. The CDR3 loop spans 16 amino acids. Trimming removed 5 bases from V and 4 bases from J; junction bases left unmatched: 9. Germline assignment: CDR1 MNHEY and CDR2 SMNVEV (reference sequence). Here the CDR3 reads CASSPLAGGYSDTQYF. CDR3 DNA: TGTGCCAGCAGTCCTTTAGCGGGGGGCTACTCAGATACGCAGTATTTT.

This chain uses TRBV12-3 or TRBV12-4 with TRBJ1-1; 10 nucleotides align to TRBD1. V shed 7 bases, J shed 4 bases, and the junction held 9 bases outside the gene matches. This CDR3 has 15 amino acids. CDR3: CASTHSGQGSTEAFF. CDR3 nucleotides: TGTGCCAGCACACATTCGGGACAGGGGAGCACTGAAGCTTTCTTT.

The CDR3: CASSSIIWGTDTQYF. The CDR3 DNA reads as TGTGCCAGCAGTTCCATCATCTGGGGCACAGATACGCAGTATTTT. The rearrangement joins TRBV27 to TRBJ2-3; D ambiguous. This CDR3 comprises 15 residues. From germline, CDR1 is MNHEY and CDR2 SMNVEV (reference sequence). V was cut by 4 bases and J by 1 base, with 12 bases left in between.

This rearrangement joins TRBV6-4 to TRBJ2-3, with a tentative D call TRBD1 (6 bases). Trimming removed 5 bases at V and 2 bases at J, with 14 bases between. The CDR3 has 15 residues. Germline CDR1 is MRHNA and CDR2 is SNTAGT. The CDR3 is CASSSEGGDTDTQYF. The CDR3 region has the DNA TGTGCCAGCAGTAGCGAAGGGGGTGACACAGATACGCAGTATTTT.

The genes are TRBV28 and TRBJ1-5, with D tentatively TRBD1 (6 bases). The germline CDR1 and CDR2 sequences are MDHEN and SYDVKM. CDR3 size: 15 residues. Trimming left V 5 bases short and J 7 bases short, with 18 bases between. The CDR3 bases are TGTGCCAGCAGTCCCCGGGACGGGGGCGACCAGCCCCAGCATTTT. Protein: CASSPRDGGDQPQHF.

The rearrangement joins TRBV30 to TRBJ2-5; D uncertain. V shed 5 bases and J shed 5 bases, with 24 bases lying between them. From germline, CDR1 is GTSNPN and CDR2 SVGIG (reference sequence). CDR3 size: 16 residues. The CDR3 nucleotides read TGTGCCTGGTCCAGCGAAGGGTTTCGACAAGTGGAGACCCAGTACTTC. Protein sequence: CAWSSEGFRQVETQYF.

This clonotype appeared a few times. This rearrangement joins TRBV7-9 to TRBJ1-1; TRBD1 might be the D (6 bases). The CDR3 is made up of 16 amino acids. Trimming stripped 1 base from V and 1 base from J, with 13 bases between. The V gene's germline CDR1 is SEHNR and CDR2 FQNEAQ (reference sequence). In DNA form, the CDR3 reads TGTGCCAGCAGCTTAGGGGCAGGGGTGTCGAACACTGAAGCTTTCTTT. This translates into CASSLGAGVSNTEAFF.

This chain connects TRBV6-1 to TRBJ1-2; D gene unclear. CDR3 length: 12 residues. V lost 6 bases, J lost 5 bases, and 10 bases lay in between. Looked up from germline, CDR1 is MNHNS and CDR2 is SASEGT. In DNA form, the CDR3 reads TGTGCCAGCAGGGCAGGCTGGTATGGCTACACCTTC. It is translated as CASRAGWYGYTF.

The chain carries TRBV28 and TRBJ1-1; D is unresolved. V gave up 5 bases and J gave up 3 bases, with 7 bases separating them. Per the germline V gene, CDR1 is MDHEN and CDR2 is SYDVKM. CDR3 length equals 12 residues. CDR3 amino acids: CASSRRDTEAFF. CDR3 nucleotide sequence: TGTGCCAGCAGTCGTCGGGACACTGAAGCTTTCTTT.

The rearrangement links TRBV19 to TRBJ2-7; D gene uncertain. Germline values: CDR1 LNHDA, CDR2 SQIVND (reference sequence). This CDR3 spans 12 amino acids. The V gene lost 6 bases and the J gene lost 2 bases, with 8 bases spanning the gap. The CDR3 bases are TGTGCCAGTAGGGGCCGGGCCTACGAGCAGTACTTC. Amino acids: CASRGRAYEQYF.

This clonotype was observed a handful of times. This rearrangement joins TRBV6-1 to TRBJ2-7; D gene unclear. Germline CDR1 and CDR2: MNHNS and SASEGT. The CDR3 is 14 amino acids. The V and J ends lost 6 bases and 6 bases respectively, with 18 bases between them. As DNA, the CDR3 is TGTGCCAGCAGGCCCTGGGGTGGGCAAGGCGAGCAGTACTTC. Protein: CASRPWGGQGEQYF.